Presented here are 19 T cell receptor beta chains from one specimen sequenced in a study of monozygotic twins with inflammatory bowel disease. From its re-call of the 5' RACE reads, TCRdb lists each CDR3 protein once, without DNA. Seen in this sample are about 170,000 distinct CDR3 sequences; the ten most common clones hold over 2.5%. Sequenced: blood. These receptors were collected from a human donor with ulcerative colitis or Crohn's disease, or a healthy co-twin of an affected twin (not recorded which).

The V call is TRBV2, the J call TRBJ2-7; TCRdb calls TRBD1, which cannot be checked without DNA. CDR3 length: 14 residues. Germline V gene data show CDR1 as SNHLY and CDR2 as FYNNEI. This chain's CDR3 is CASSETPGTNEQYF.

The chain recombines TRBV6-5 with TRBJ1-1; no DNA is available, so the TRBD1 call from TCRdb remains unchecked. In germline, CDR1 is MNHEY, CDR2 SVGAGI. This CDR3 contains 13 residues. CDR3 sequence reads: CASNSPGAARAFF.

The CDR3 here is CASRTLGGDGTDTQYF. The rearrangement links TRBV10-2 to TRBJ2-3; TCRdb's D call, TRBD1, is unchecked because there is no DNA. The CDR3 runs to 16 residues. Germline CDR1 is WSHSY and CDR2 is SAAADI.

CDR3 in amino acids: CSVSKGAANEKLFF. The V call is TRBV29-1, the J call TRBJ1-4; TCRdb calls TRBD1, which cannot be checked without DNA. CDR1 and CDR2 from the germline V gene are SQVTM and ANQGSEA. The length of the CDR3 is 14 residues.

The chain couples TRBV18 to TRBJ2-3; TCRdb lists TRBD1, though no DNA is available to test this call. CDR1 and CDR2 from the germline V gene are KGHSH and LQKENI. The CDR3 covers 14 residues. The CDR3 is CASSPGQSTDTQYF.

The chain is built from TRBV5-1 and TRBJ2-7; the D gene TCRdb calls, TRBD1, cannot be checked with no DNA. Germline lookup yields CDR1 SGHRS and CDR2 YFSETQ. CDR3 length equals 14 residues. The CDR3 spells CASRQGTDTYEQYF.

The V and J genes are TRBV5-1 and TRBJ2-1; TCRdb reports TRBD1, a call that lacks DNA to check it against. There are 13 residues in the CDR3. Per the germline V gene, CDR1 is SGHRS and CDR2 is YFSETQ. CDR3 protein: CASSPGYHNEQFF.

The V and J genes are TRBV5-1 and TRBJ1-1. This CDR3 is built from 13 residues. Germline loops: CDR1 SGHRS, CDR2 YFSETQ. This CDR3 is CASSLAEVTEAFF.

CDR3: CASSYSTGSSYEQYF. The rearrangement uses TRBV6-5 and TRBJ2-7. Germline V gene sequence: CDR1 MNHEY, CDR2 SVGAGI. CDR3 length: 15 amino acids.

The chain has TRBV18 and TRBJ2-3. The germline V gene has CDR1 KGHSH and CDR2 LQKENI. The CDR3 has 13 amino acids. This CDR3 is CASSPPTTDTQYF.

J is TRBJ1-1 and V is TRBV18; there is no DNA to check the TCRdb D call of TRBD1. Looked up from germline, CDR1 is KGHSH and CDR2 is LQKENI. The CDR3 sequence is 15 residues long. The chain's CDR3 is CASSPLTVGNTEAFF. The whole variable domain, remainder taken from reference TRBV18 and TRBJ1-1, is NAGVMQNPRHLVRRRGQEARLRCSPMKGHSHVYWYRQLPEEGLKFMVYLQKENIIDESGMPKERFSAEFPKEGPSILRIQQVVRGDSAAYFCASSPLTVGNTEAFFGQGTRLTVV.

The gene calls are TRBV28 and TRBJ1-4; TCRdb gives TRBD1 as the D gene, but with no DNA this cannot be confirmed. The CDR3 covers 14 residues. In germline, CDR1 is MDHEN, CDR2 SYDVKM. CDR3 region: CASTPTYRGGKLFF.

The V and J genes are TRBV7-7 and TRBJ2-1; the TCRdb call, TRBD2, lacks DNA for checking. The CDR3 sequence is 15 residues long. The germline gives CDR1 SSHAT, CDR2 FNYEAQ (reference sequence). The CDR3 loop reads CASSPLAGVANEQFF.

V gene TRBV2 combines with J gene TRBJ2-2; lacking DNA, the TRBD1 call made by TCRdb goes unchecked. The germline gives CDR1 SNHLY, CDR2 FYNNEI. The CDR3 sequence is 14 residues long. The CDR3 loop is CASKGQENTGELFF.

J is TRBJ2-2 and V is TRBV28; lacking DNA, the TRBD1 call made by TCRdb goes unchecked. The length of the CDR3 is 14 residues. The germline gives CDR1 MDHEN, CDR2 SYDVKM. The CDR3 protein is CASRGHSNTGELFF.

The chain has TRBV5-1 and TRBJ2-1; as DNA is missing, the TRBD2 call by TCRdb cannot be tested. Germline V gene lookup returns CDR1 SGHRS and CDR2 YFSETQ. The CDR3 runs 18 residues. The CDR3 is CASTFRIGRQGLATEQFF.

The chain employs TRBV27 and TRBJ1-2; TCRdb's D call, TRBD1, is unchecked because there is no DNA. CDR3 length: 13 residues. Germline V gives CDR1 MNHEY, CDR2 SMNVEV (reference sequence). The CDR3: CASSLRQGWGYTF.

The gene calls are TRBV14 and TRBJ1-6; TCRdb lists TRBD1, though no DNA is available to test this call. CDR1 is SGHDN, CDR2 FVKESK, per germline. This CDR3 is built from 15 residues. The CDR3 region is CASSQRTGNNSPLHF.

The V gene is TRBV3-1, the J gene TRBJ2-1; as DNA is missing, the TRBD1 call by TCRdb cannot be tested. CDR3 size: 16 residues. Germline V gene data show CDR1 as LGHDT and CDR2 as YNNKEL (reference sequence). The CDR3 sequence is CASSHDAGTGSDEQFF.